The entry below gives a single TCR beta chain sequence along with its context. Its antigen has not been determined. No base-level quality is on record; no much larger clone is a single base apart. Whole blood was collected in K2EDTA tubes by collaborating institutions according to the institutions' own protocols. For TCRbeta analysis, collaborators shipped samples in one of three forms: frozen whole blood, isolated PBMCs, or DNA extracted from either of those sample types. The sample originates from a study of blood T cell repertoires in COVID-19 (dated by TCRdb to the early 2020s). About the full investigation: Samples covering the acute and convalescent phases of COVID-19 were provided by collaborators in the United States, Italy and Spain. The material from the prospective study consisted of cDNA or gDNA derived from T cells, B-cell-depleted T cells, or PBMCs. Subjects who had been exposed to COVID-19, were actively infected with it, or had recovered from it provided the deeply sampled blood TCRbeta repertoires that made up the dataset. The repertoires were made available in a free public database intended to serve as a resource for research on the immune response to SARS-CoV-2. The samples were drawn from the first 160 participants of the ongoing ImmuneRACE study and from about 1,200 subjects provided by 6 global collaborators. The sample metadata nearly always contained a de-identified subject ID, COVID-19 status, age in years and sex. Where available, HLA class I and class II types were obtained from metadata supplied by the sample provider rather than from assay-based typing. Paper-wide results and their limitations: The quantity of clinical and demographic metadata differed by source and by participant and was supplied without curation.

The immunoSEQ Assay, a bias-controlled multiplex PCR, was used to amplify TCRbeta CDR3 regions from genomic DNA. As for the authors' bioinformatics: Nucleated cell counts per sample were estimated from amplification of reference gene primers within the assay. To quantify the absolute abundance of each unique TCRbeta CDR3 rearrangement, sequence reads were collapsed and filtered. Productive Simpson clonality was computed per sample as the square root of Simpson's diversity index over productive rearrangements. Drawn from immuneACCESS, this table holds only the in-frame rearrangements with V and J called that TCRdb kept. Clones are partly lost; checked studies trace under half to an unresolved V gene and leave the rest unexplained. That table gives V, J and clone size, and the DNA gave D and trimming. The sample yields around 170,000 clones; roughly 90% were counted once. About 2.6% of the sample is held by the ten biggest clonotypes.

The germline V gene (reference sequence) provides CDR1 MNHEY and CDR2 SMNVEV. The CDR3, from cysteine to phenylalanine, totals 16 residues. Just CDR3 DNA is preserved here, 48 bases in frame from base 1. Relative to germline, V is missing 7 bases and J is missing 0 bases, with 10 bases of the junction outside any gene match. Recombination joined TRBV27 with TRBJ1-1; TRBD1 fits 8 bases in the junction. This TCR was sampled from a man aged 60 to 69 with acute or convalescent COVID-19. The sample consisted of peripheral blood. The nucleotides read TGTGCCAGCACCAAGGACAGGGCCAGGCTGAACACTGAAGCTTTCTTT. Translation gives CASTKDRARLNTEAFF.